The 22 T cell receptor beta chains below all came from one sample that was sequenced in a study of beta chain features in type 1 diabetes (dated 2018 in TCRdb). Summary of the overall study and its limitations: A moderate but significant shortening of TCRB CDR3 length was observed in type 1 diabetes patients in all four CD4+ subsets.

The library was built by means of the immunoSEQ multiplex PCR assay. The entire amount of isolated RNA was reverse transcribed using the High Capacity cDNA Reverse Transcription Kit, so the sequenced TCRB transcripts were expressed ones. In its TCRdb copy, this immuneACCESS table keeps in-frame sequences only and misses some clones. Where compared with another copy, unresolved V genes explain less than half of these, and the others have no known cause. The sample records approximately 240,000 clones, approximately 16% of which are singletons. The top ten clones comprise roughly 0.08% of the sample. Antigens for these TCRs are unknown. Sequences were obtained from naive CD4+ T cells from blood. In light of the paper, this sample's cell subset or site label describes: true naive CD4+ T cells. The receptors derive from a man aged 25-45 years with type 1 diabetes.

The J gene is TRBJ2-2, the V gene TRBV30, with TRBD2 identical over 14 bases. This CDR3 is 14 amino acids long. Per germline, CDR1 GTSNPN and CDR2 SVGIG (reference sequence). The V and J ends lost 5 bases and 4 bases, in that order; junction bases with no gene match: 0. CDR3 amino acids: CAWGLAGGTGELFF. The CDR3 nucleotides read TGTGCCTGGGGACTAGCGGGAGGCACCGGGGAGCTGTTTTTT.

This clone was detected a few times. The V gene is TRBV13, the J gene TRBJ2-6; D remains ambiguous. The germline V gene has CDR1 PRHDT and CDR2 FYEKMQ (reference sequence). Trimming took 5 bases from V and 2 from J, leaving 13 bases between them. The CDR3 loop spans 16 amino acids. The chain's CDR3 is CASSVGLTAGANVLTF. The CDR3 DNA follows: TGTGCCAGCAGCGTTGGGCTAACGGCTGGGGCCAACGTCCTGACTTTC.

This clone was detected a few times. CDR3 protein: CAWSASVTGELFF. The CDR3 nucleotides are TGTGCCTGGAGTGCTAGCGTCACCGGGGAGCTGTTTTTT. The J gene is TRBJ2-2, the V gene TRBV30; D might be TRBD2 (6 bases). CDR3 size: 13 residues. V shed 1 base and J shed 4 bases, with 7 bases lying between them. Germline values: CDR1 GTSNPN, CDR2 SVGIG (reference sequence).

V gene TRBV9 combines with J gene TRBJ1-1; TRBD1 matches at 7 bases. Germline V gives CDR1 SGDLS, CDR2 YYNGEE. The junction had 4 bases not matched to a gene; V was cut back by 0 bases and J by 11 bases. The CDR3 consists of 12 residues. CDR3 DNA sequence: TGTGCCAGCAGCGTAGAGGGGACAGACGCTTTCTTT. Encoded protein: CASSVEGTDAFF.

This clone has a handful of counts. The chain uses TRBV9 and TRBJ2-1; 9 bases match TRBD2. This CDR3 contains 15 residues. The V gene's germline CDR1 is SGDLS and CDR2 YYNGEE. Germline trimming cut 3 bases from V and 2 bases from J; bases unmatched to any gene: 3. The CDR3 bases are TGTGCCAGCAGCGCTAGCGGGGTGGCCTACAATGAGCAGTTCTTC. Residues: CASSASGVAYNEQFF.

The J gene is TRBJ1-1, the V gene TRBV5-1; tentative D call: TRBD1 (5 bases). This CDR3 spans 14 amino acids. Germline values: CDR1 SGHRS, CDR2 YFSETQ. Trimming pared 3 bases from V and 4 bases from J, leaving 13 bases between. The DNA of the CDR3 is TGCGCCAGCAGCTCCCAGGGAGGTCCCACTGAAGCTTTCTTT. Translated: CASSSQGGPTEAFF.

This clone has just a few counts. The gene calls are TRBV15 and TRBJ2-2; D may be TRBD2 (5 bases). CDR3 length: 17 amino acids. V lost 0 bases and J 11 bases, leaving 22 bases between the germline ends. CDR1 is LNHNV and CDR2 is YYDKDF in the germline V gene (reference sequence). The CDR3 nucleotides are TGTGCCACCAGCAGAGATCGAATCGGGATTTTGCGGCGCGAGCTGTTTTTT. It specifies CATSRDRIGILRRELFF.

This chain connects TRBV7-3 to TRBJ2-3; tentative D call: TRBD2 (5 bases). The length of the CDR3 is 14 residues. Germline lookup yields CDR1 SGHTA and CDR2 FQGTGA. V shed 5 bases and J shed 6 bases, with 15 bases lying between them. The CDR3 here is CASSTTLPGDTQYF. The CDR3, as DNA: TGTGCCAGCAGCACAACCTTACCGGGGGATACGCAGTATTTT.

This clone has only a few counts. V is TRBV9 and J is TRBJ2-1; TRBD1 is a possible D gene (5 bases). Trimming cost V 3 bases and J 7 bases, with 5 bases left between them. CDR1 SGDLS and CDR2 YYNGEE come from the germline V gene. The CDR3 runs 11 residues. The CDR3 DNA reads TGTGCCAGCAGCGGACAGAATGAGCAGTTCTTC. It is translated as CASSGQNEQFF.

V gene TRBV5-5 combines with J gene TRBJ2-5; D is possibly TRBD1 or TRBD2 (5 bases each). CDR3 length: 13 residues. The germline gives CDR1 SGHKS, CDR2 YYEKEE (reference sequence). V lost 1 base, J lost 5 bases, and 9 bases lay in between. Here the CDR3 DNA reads TGTGCCAGCAGCTTGTTAGGGGACGAGACCCAGTACTTC. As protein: CASSLLGDETQYF. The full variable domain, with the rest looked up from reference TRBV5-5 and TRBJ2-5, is DAGVTQSPTHLIKTRGQQVTLRCSPISGHKSVSWYQQVLGQGPQFIFQYYEKEERGRGNFPDRFSARQFPNYSSELNVNALLLGDSALYLCASSLLGDETQYFGPGTRLLVL.

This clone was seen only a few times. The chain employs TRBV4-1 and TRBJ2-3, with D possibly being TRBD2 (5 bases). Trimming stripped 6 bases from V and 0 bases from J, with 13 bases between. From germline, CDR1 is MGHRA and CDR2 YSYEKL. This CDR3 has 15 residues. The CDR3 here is CASSHLGASTDTQYF. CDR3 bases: TGCGCCAGCAGTCACTTGGGAGCTAGCACAGATACGCAGTATTTT.

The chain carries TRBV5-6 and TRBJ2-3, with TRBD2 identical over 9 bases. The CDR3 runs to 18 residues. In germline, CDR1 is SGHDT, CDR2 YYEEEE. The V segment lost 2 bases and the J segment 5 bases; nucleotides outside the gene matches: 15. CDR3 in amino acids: CASSFWREGRQGGDTQYF. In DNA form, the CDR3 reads TGTGCCAGCAGCTTCTGGCGGGAGGGCCGTCAGGGAGGAGATACGCAGTATTTT.

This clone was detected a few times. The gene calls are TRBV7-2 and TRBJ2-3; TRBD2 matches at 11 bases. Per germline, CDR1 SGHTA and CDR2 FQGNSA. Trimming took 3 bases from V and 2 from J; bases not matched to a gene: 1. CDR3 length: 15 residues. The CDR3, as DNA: TGTGCCAGCAGCTTGACTAGCGGGACCACAGATACGCAGTATTTT. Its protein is CASSLTSGTTDTQYF.

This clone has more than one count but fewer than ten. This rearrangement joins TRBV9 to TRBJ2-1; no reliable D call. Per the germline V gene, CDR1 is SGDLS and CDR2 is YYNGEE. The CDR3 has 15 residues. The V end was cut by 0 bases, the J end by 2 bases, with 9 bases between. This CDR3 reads CASSVVSSPYNEQFF. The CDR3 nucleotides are TGTGCCAGCAGCGTAGTTAGTAGTCCCTACAATGAGCAGTTCTTC.

The CDR3 here is CASSTRLAGGLNEQFF. The CDR3 DNA reads TGTGCCAGCAGCACGAGACTAGCGGGAGGGCTAAATGAGCAGTTCTTC. The genes are TRBV9 and TRBJ2-1; TRBD2 matches at 14 bases. The V gene's germline CDR1 is SGDLS and CDR2 YYNGEE. The CDR3 is 16 amino acids. The junction had 7 bases not matched to a gene; V was cut back by 4 bases and J by 7 bases.

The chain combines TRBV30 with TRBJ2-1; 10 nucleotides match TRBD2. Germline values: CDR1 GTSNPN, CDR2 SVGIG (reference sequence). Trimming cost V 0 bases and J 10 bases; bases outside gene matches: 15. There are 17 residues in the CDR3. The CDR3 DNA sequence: TGTGCCTGGAGTGTACTCTTCGTAGCGGGAGGTAGTTACGAGCAGTTCTTC. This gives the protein CAWSVLFVAGGSYEQFF.

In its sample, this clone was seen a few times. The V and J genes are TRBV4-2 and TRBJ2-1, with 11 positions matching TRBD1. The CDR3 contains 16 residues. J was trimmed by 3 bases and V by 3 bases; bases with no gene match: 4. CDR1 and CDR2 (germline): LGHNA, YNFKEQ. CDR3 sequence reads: CASSQAGTGGYNEQFF. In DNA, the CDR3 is TGTGCCAGCAGCCAGGCTGGGACAGGGGGCTACAATGAGCAGTTCTTC.

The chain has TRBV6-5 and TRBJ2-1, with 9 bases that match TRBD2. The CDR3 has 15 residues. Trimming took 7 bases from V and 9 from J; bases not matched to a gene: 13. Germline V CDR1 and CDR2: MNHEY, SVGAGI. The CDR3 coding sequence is TGTGCCAGCACCTGGATAGCGGGAGCATTTAGTGAGCAGTTCTTC. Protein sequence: CASTWIAGAFSEQFF.

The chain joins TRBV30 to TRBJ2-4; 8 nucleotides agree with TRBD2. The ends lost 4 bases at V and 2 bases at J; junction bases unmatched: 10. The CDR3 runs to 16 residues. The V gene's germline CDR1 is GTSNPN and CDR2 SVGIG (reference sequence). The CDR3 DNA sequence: TGTGCCTGGACCCACGGGGGGGGATCGACCAAAAACATTCAGTACTTC. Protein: CAWTHGGGSTKNIQYF.

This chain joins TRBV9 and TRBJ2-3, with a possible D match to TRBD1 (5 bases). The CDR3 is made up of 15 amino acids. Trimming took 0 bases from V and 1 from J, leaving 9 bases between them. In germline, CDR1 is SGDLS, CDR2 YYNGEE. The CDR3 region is CASSVGEGGTDTQYF. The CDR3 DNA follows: TGTGCCAGCAGCGTAGGGGAAGGGGGCACAGATACGCAGTATTTT.

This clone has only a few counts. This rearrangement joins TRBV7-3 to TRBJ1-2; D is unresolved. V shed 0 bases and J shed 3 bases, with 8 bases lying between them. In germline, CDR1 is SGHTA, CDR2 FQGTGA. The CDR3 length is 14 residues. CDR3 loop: CASSLTRLDYGYTF. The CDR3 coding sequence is TGTGCCAGCAGCTTAACCCGGCTGGACTATGGCTACACCTTC. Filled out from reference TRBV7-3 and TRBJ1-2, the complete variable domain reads GAGVSQTPSNKVTEKGKYVELRCDPISGHTALYWYRQSLGQGPEFLIYFQGTGAADDSGLPNDRFFAVRPEGSVSTLKIQRTERGDSAVYLCASSLTRLDYGYTFGSGTRLTVV.

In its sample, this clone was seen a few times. In nucleotides, the CDR3 is TGTGCCAGCAGCCCGAGCGGGACCTACGAGCAGTACTTC. The encoded protein is CASSPSGTYEQYF. This chain uses TRBV7-9 with TRBJ2-7; 7 nucleotides match TRBD2. V was clipped by 5 bases and J by 2 bases; unmatched bases: 3. The CDR3 is 13 amino acids. Germline values: CDR1 SEHNR, CDR2 FQNEAQ (reference sequence).